A selection of T cell receptor beta chains follows, all from one sample in a study of graft-versus-host responses after intestinal transplantation. Assay used: immunoSEQ multiplex PCR; TCRdb lists only in-frame clones, some missing. The table includes around 15,000 clones, approximately 33% detected once. Sequencing used alloreactive CD4+ T cells from a mixed lymphocyte reaction culture, obtained before intestinal transplant. The receptors were gathered from a human patient who received an intestinal transplant. Each CDR3 is given with its conserved first and last residue. Each record gives: clone size, J gene, D gene, V gene, CDR3 DNA, CDR3 protein. A D gene is named only where the DNA matches it firmly. The size entry is marked missing in some rows and otherwise reads once, few, many or a size class.

once | TRBJ2-1 | TRBD1 | TRBV4-1 | TGCGCCAGCAGCCAAGGACTCCGGGACAGGGGGCTTAGTGAGCAGTTCTTC | CASSQGLRDRGLSEQFF
. | TRBJ2-6 | TRBD1 | TRBV7-9 | TGTGCCAGCAGCTTGACAGGGAGTAGCTCTGGGGCCAACGTCCTGACTTTC | CASSLTGSSSGANVLTF
medium-sized | TRBJ1-2 | . | TRBV7-2 | TGTGCCAGCAGCTTAGCAGGTGGGCTCTATGGCTACACCTTC | CASSLAGGLYGYTF
few | TRBJ2-3 | . | TRBV30 | TGTGCCTGGAGTGTACGGCGCGCCCAAACGCAGTATTTT | CAWSVRRAQTQYF
few | TRBJ2-3 | . | TRBV7-3 | TGTGCCAGCAGCCAATCTCTATCGAGCACAGATACGCAGTATTTT | CASSQSLSSTDTQYF
. | TRBJ2-6 | . | TRBV7-2 | TGTGCCAGCAGCTTAGAGGGGAGCTCTGGGGCCAACGTCCTGACTTTC | CASSLEGSSGANVLTF
. | TRBJ2-3 | . | TRBV29-1 | TGCAGCGTTGAAGACAGGGTCACGAATACGCAGTATTTT | CSVEDRVTNTQYF
. | TRBJ2-2 | TRBD2 | TRBV7-6 | TGTGCCAGCAGCTTAGGACCAGCGGGAGGATCCGGGGAGCTGTTTTTT | CASSLGPAGGSGELFF
. | TRBJ2-2 | . | TRBV4-3 | TGCGCCAGCAGTCAAAACACGCTTGCTCCCGGGGAGCTGTTTTTT | CASSQNTLAPGELFF
. | TRBJ1-5 | . | TRBV5-6 | TGTGCCAGCAGCTTGGTCAATCAGCCCCAGCATTTT | CASSLVNQPQHF
few | TRBJ2-6 | . | TRBV5-1 | TGCGCCAGCAGCTTACCCGGGGGTCTTTCTGGGGCCAACGTCCTGACTTTC | CASSLPGGLSGANVLTF
. | TRBJ1-1 | . | TRBV6-5 | TGTGCCAGCAGACGTAGTTTTGCGAACACTGAAGCTTTCTTT | CASRRSFANTEAFF
. | TRBJ2-1 | TRBD2 | TRBV2 | TGTGCCACCGGGACCGACTTTCGCGGGAGGATTGGCCTTACCTACAATGAGCAGTTCTTC | CATGTDFRGRIGLTYNEQFF
few | TRBJ2-3 | TRBD2 | TRBV4-1 | TGCGCCAGCAGCCAATTCACACTAGCGGGGGGGCAAGGAGATACGCAGTATTTT | CASSQFTLAGGQGDTQYF
medium-sized | TRBJ2-1 | TRBD2 | TRBV10-1 | TGCGCCAGCAGTCCGAGCGGGGGCGAATACAATGAGCAGTTCTTC | CASSPSGGEYNEQFF
. | TRBJ1-5 | TRBD1 | TRBV6-1 | TGTGCCAGCACCCCAGACAGGGGGAGACAGCCCCAGCATTTT | CASTPDRGRQPQHF
. | TRBJ2-2 | TRBD2 | TRBV7-3 | TGTGCCAGCAGCTTGGCGGGGGGAACCGGGGAGCTGTTTTTT | CASSLAGGTGELFF
few | TRBJ2-5 | . | TRBV5-4 | TGTGCCAGCAGCTTGGGGTCAACAGGGCAAGAGACCCAGTACTTC | CASSLGSTGQETQYF
. | TRBJ2-2 | . | TRBV19 | TGTGCCAGTCGTCGAAACTCAGGAAGCACCGGGGAGCTGTTTTTT | CASRRNSGSTGELFF
few | TRBJ2-3 | . | TRBV5-1 | TGCGCCAGCAGCTTTGGAGGGAGCACAGATACGCAGTATTTT | CASSFGGSTDTQYF
. | TRBJ2-1 | TRBD2 | TRBV9 | TGCGCCAGCAGCCGGACTCGCGGGAGGGGGGGATACAATGAGCAGTTCTTC | CASSRTRGRGGYNEQFF
medium-sized | TRBJ1-3 | . | TRBV7-9 | TGTGCCAGCAGCCCACCCCCTAGGTTCGGAGACACCATATATTTT | CASSPPPRFGDTIYF
. | TRBJ1-5 | . | TRBV19 | TGTGCCAGTAGTATAGTACGGGGCCGCAATCAGCCCCAGCATTTT | CASSIVRGRNQPQHF
. | TRBJ2-1 | TRBD2 | TRBV19 | TGTGCCAGTAGTATTATAACTAGCGGGTACAATGAGCAGTTCTTC | CASSIITSGYNEQFF
. | TRBJ2-4 | TRBD1 | TRBV5-1 | TGCGCCAGCAGCTCACAGGGGCCCCCTGAAGACATTCAGTACTTC | CASSSQGPPEDIQYF
few | TRBJ2-2 | TRBD2 | TRBV5-1 | TGCGCCAGCAAGACTAGCGGGAGCTACCGGGAGCTGTTTTTT | CASKTSGSYRELFF
medium-sized | TRBJ1-4 | TRBD1 | TRBV2 | TGTGCCAGCAGGCCAGACAGGGGTAAACTGTTTTTT | CASRPDRGKLFF
few | TRBJ1-2 | TRBD1 | TRBV9 | TGTGCCAGCAGCGCCAGGACAGGGGCTAACTATGGCTACACCTTC | CASSARTGANYGYTF
. | TRBJ2-1 | . | TRBV28 | TGTGCCAGCAACCTGGTAGCCATACCACCCAATGAGCAGTTCTTC | CASNLVAIPPNEQFF
. | TRBJ1-1 | TRBD1 | TRBV6-5 | TGTGCCAGCAGTTCGTTGGGACAGCATAACACTGAAGCTTTCTTT | CASSSLGQHNTEAFF
few | TRBJ1-4 | . | TRBV19 | TGTGCCAGTAGTATCCTTACCGGGATAGACAATGAAAAACTGTTTTTT | CASSILTGIDNEKLFF
. | TRBJ2-1 | TRBD2 | TRBV23-1 | TGCGCCAGCAGTCTCCGACTAGCCGTCAATGAGCAGTTCTTC | CASSLRLAVNEQFF
. | TRBJ1-2 | TRBD1 | TRBV4-1 | TGCGCCAGCAGCCAAAGGACAGGGTCTTACGTCTATGGCTACACCTTC | CASSQRTGSYVYGYTF
. | TRBJ2-7 | TRBD2 | TRBV9 | TGTGCCAGCAGCGACGGCGGGAGGAGTAGCGAGCAGTACTTC | CASSDGGRSSEQYF
few | TRBJ2-2 | . | TRBV25-1 | TGTGCCAGCAGTGAATGGGGCAGGGCGAGCACCGGGGAGCTGTTTTTT | CASSEWGRASTGELFF
few | TRBJ2-7 | TRBD1 | TRBV6-5 | TGTGCCAGCAGTTACCGGACAGGTCCCTCCTACGAGCAGTACTTC | CASSYRTGPSYEQYF
. | TRBJ2-7 | TRBD1 | TRBV7-9 | TGTGCCAGCAGCTTCAGGGACAGCACCTACGAGCAGTACTTC | CASSFRDSTYEQYF
few | TRBJ2-1 | . | TRBV11-2 | TGTGCCAGCAGCCAACTGATGGGCTACAATGAGCAGTTCTTC | CASSQLMGYNEQFF
. | TRBJ2-7 | TRBD1 | TRBV7-3 | TGTGCCAGCAGCTCGGACAGGGGGTCGCCCTACGAGCAGTACTTC | CASSSDRGSPYEQYF
few | TRBJ2-7 | . | TRBV18 | TGTGCCAGCTCACCTACAGGGGGAGGGTTCTACGAGCAGTACTTC | CASSPTGGGFYEQYF
few | TRBJ2-1 | . | TRBV6-6 | TGTGCCAGCAGTTACTCGAATGGGCCGGCGCCCAATGAGCAGTTCTTC | CASSYSNGPAPNEQFF
few | TRBJ1-6 | TRBD1 | TRBV2 | TGTGCCAGCAGTGAGTGGACAGGGGGAGGTTCACCCCTCCACTTT | CASSEWTGGGSPLHF
medium-sized | TRBJ2-1 | . | TRBV11-2 | TGTGCCAGCAGCTTAGGACTAGACGCCTACAATGAGCAGTTCTTC | CASSLGLDAYNEQFF
medium-sized | TRBJ2-7 | . | TRBV7-3 | TGTGCCAGCAGCCTGGGCGGGATGGGGTCCTACGAGCAGTACTTC | CASSLGGMGSYEQYF
. | TRBJ1-2 | TRBD1 | TRBV7-9 | TGTGCCAGCAGCCCTCGGGACAGTGGCTACACCTTC | CASSPRDSGYTF
. | TRBJ2-3 | TRBD2 | TRBV4-1 | TGCGCCAGCAGCCAAGATCTAGCGGGAGGCCCAGATACGCAGTATTTT | CASSQDLAGGPDTQYF
medium-sized | TRBJ2-7 | . | TRBV7-9 | TGTGCCAGCAGCGATACAGGGTACGAGCAGTACTTC | CASSDTGYEQYF
. | TRBJ2-5 | . | TRBV18 | TGTGCCAGCTCACCAGTAGCCGGAACCCAAGAGACCCAGTACTTC | CASSPVAGTQETQYF
. | TRBJ2-4 | . | TRBV5-1 | TGCGCCAGCAGCTTGGGGGAAAGCCCTCTACTAGCCAAAAACATTCAGTACTTC | CASSLGESPLLAKNIQYF
few | TRBJ1-3 | . | TRBV6-5 | TGTGCCAGCATTAATTATGGAAACACCATATATTTT | CASINYGNTIYF
. | TRBJ2-1 | TRBD2 | TRBV9 | TGCGCCAGCAGCGTAGTAGCGCGCGGGGGGGTCAATGAGCAGTTCTTC | CASSVVARGGVNEQFF